This T cell receptor beta chain is from a study of blood T cell repertoires in COVID-19 (dated by TCRdb to 2018 to 2020). Regarding the study in general: Samples from collaborators originated in the United States, Italy and Spain and spanned both the acute and convalescent phases of COVID-19. The prospective study material was composed of cDNA or gDNA derived from T cells, B-cell-depleted T cells, or PBMCs. The samples were drawn from two sources: the first 160 participants of the ongoing ImmuneRACE study, and approximately 1,300 subjects contributed by 6 global collaborators. The sample metadata nearly always contained a de-identified subject ID, COVID-19 status, age in years and sex. Where HLA class I and class II types were available, the types were taken from metadata supplied by the sample provider, not from assay-based typing. A freely available public database, intended as a resource for researchers studying the immune response to SARS-CoV-2, is where the repertoires were released. Subjects who had been exposed to COVID-19, were actively infected with it, or had recovered from it provided the deeply sampled blood TCRbeta repertoires that made up the dataset.

TCRbeta CDR3 regions were amplified from genomic DNA by means of the immunoSEQ Assay, a bias-controlled multiplex PCR. As for the authors' bioinformatics: The number of nucleated cells in each sample was estimated from the amplification of reference gene primers within the assay. Sequence reads were collapsed and filtered to measure the absolute abundance of every unique TCRbeta CDR3 rearrangement. For each sample, productive Simpson clonality was calculated as the square root of Simpson's diversity index over productive rearrangements. The table was pulled from immuneACCESS by TCRdb, which kept in-frame rearrangements only. Such tables lose some clones; where checked, under half of the loss comes from unresolved V genes, and the rest has no known cause. V and J calls and clone size are given by that table; D and trimming were obtained from the DNA. The sample records around 300,000 clones, less than 90% of which are singletons. The leading ten clones occupy around 3% of the sample.

Beyond this particular receptor, the publication reports: How much clinical and demographic metadata was included differed by source and by participant, and the metadata was provided uncurated.

In the prospective study, participants were roughly 18 to 100 years old, resided in 25 or so geographic areas of the United States, and were enrolled through a virtual design. In the prospective study, participants were assigned to cohorts based on the clinical history participants reported in a screening survey and a study questionnaire. Recovered participants in ImmuneRACE Cohort 3 were defined as having two consecutive negative NP/OP PCR tests, clearance from a healthcare professional, or resolution of symptoms. In the prospective study, mobile phlebotomists collected whole blood, serum and a nasopharyngeal or oropharyngeal swab from each participant. Over a roughly 2-month period, participants in the prospective study had the option of providing additional blood draws and questionnaires. Before DNA extraction, prospective study blood samples were shipped either frozen or at room temperature.

CDR1 is given as MDHEN and CDR2 as SYDVKM, both from the germline V gene. The CDR3 spans 21 residues, from the cysteine through the phenylalanine. Here the CDR3 DNA is all that survives: 63 bases in frame from base 1. Trimming costs V 5 bases and J 5 bases, and their ends lie 36 bases apart. This clone has only a few counts. The antigen it binds to is not known. No quality values exist for individual bases; no much larger clone is one base distant. Here the chain combines TRBV28 and TRBJ1-1, and perhaps TRBD1 as D gene, on 5 matching bases. The specimen sequenced was PBMCs or T cells enriched from blood (not recorded which). The sequence was obtained from a woman in her forties or fifties who had recovered from COVID-19. The DNA sequence is as follows: TGTGCCAGCAGTCCCTATGGGGGGGGACCGGGACGGAGGGTTCGACGGACTGAAGCTTTCTTT. This encodes CASSPYGGGPGRRVRRTEAFF. The variable domain in full, with residues beyond the CDR3 obtained from the reference TRBV28 and TRBJ1-1 genes, is DVKVTQSSRYLVKRTGEKVFLECVQDMDHENMFWYRQDPGLGLRLIYFSYDVKMKEKGDIPEGYSVSREKKERFSLILESASTNQTSMYLCASSPYGGGPGRRVRRTEAFFGQGTRLTVV.